These 27 T cell receptor beta chains were all obtained from the same sample, sequenced in a study of T cell clonotyping in hematopoietic cell transplantation. Clones were sequenced by immunoSEQ multiplex PCR, and TCRdb holds only the in-frame ones, with some missing. The sample shows tens of thousands of clones, around 95% of them seen only once. Sequenced sample: peripheral blood mononuclear cells. The receptors here all came from a man aged 25 to 40 in good health. Some clones in this sample may be carry-over from other donors' samples.

This clone was seen a single time. This rearrangement joins TRBV5-1 to TRBJ2-7; D might be TRBD1 (6 bases). This CDR3 has 18 residues. Trimming cost V 0 bases and J 0 bases, with 19 bases left between them. CDR1 is SGHRS and CDR2 is YFSETQ in the germline V gene. DNA for the CDR3: TGCGCCAGCAGCTTGGAAATACCGGGACACAAGGACTCCTACGAGCAGTACTTC. This sequence encodes CASSLEIPGHKDSYEQYF.

This clone was seen more than once but under ten times. This chain joins TRBV29-1 and TRBJ1-1; D gene unclear. The V end was cut by 2 bases, the J end by 1 base, with 5 bases between. This CDR3 spans 12 amino acids. Germline V lookup: CDR1 SQVTM, CDR2 ANQGSEA. CDR3 amino acids: CSVEPGNTEAFF. As DNA, the CDR3 is TGCAGCGTTGAACCAGGGAACACTGAAGCTTTCTTT.

This chain links TRBV14 with TRBJ1-1; D ambiguous. CDR1 is SGHDN, CDR2 FVKESK, per germline. Trimming cost V 0 bases and J 6 bases, with 11 bases left between them. This CDR3 spans 14 amino acids. The CDR3 spells CASSQDLRAAEAFF. The CDR3 DNA follows: TGTGCCAGCAGCCAAGATCTTAGGGCAGCTGAAGCTTTCTTT.

This chain connects TRBV11-2 to TRBJ1-4; D possibly corresponds to TRBD1 (5 bases). The CDR3 covers 16 residues. Germline V lookup: CDR1 SGHAT, CDR2 FQNNGV. V was shortened by 3 bases and J by 8 bases, with 19 bases between the two germline ends. The CDR3 sequence: CASSLDGAGRREKLFF. CDR3 nucleotides: TGTGCCAGCAGCTTGGATGGGGCAGGGCGGAGGGAAAAACTGTTTTTT. Combining the CDR3 with reference TRBV11-2 and TRBJ1-4 gives the whole variable domain EAGVAQSPRYKIIEKRQSVAFWCNPISGHATLYWYQQILGQGPKLLIQFQNNGVVDDSQLPKDRFSAERLKGVDSTLKIQPAKLEDSAVYLCASSLDGAGRREKLFFGSGTQLSVL.

The V call is TRBV19, the J call TRBJ1-2; no reliable D call. The germline V gene has CDR1 LNHDA and CDR2 SQIVND (reference sequence). Trimming removed 3 bases from V and 5 bases from J, with 16 bases in between. The CDR3 runs to 15 residues. CDR3 amino acids: CASSMRSLFHYGYTF. The DNA of the CDR3 is TGTGCCAGTAGTATGCGGTCCCTCTTTCATTATGGCTACACCTTC.

The gene calls are TRBV15 and TRBJ2-1, with TRBD2 matching over 8 bases. The trim removed 0 bases at V and 6 bases at J, leaving 4 bases unmatched. This CDR3 is built from 15 residues. Germline lookup yields CDR1 LNHNV and CDR2 YYDKDF (reference sequence). This CDR3 reads CATSRDPTSGNEQFF. CDR3 bases: TGTGCCACCAGCAGAGATCCTACTAGCGGCAATGAGCAGTTCTTC. The full variable domain, its missing parts supplied by reference TRBV15 and TRBJ2-1, is DAMVIQNPRYQVTQFGKPVTLSCSQTLNHNVMYWYQQKSSQAPKLLFHYYDKDFNNEADTPDNFQSRRPNTSFCFLDIRSPGLGDTAMYLCATSRDPTSGNEQFFGPGTRLTVL.

The chain couples TRBV6-1 to TRBJ1-3; D possibly corresponds to TRBD1 (5 bases). There are 17 residues in the CDR3. Trimming left V 0 bases short and J 0 bases short, with 12 bases between. Germline V gene sequence: CDR1 MNHNS, CDR2 SASEGT. CDR3 protein: CASSEASGLYSGNTIYF. CDR3 nucleotide sequence: TGTGCCAGCAGTGAAGCCTCGGGACTCTACTCTGGAAACACCATATATTTT.

The chain couples TRBV11-1 to TRBJ2-2; D remains unclear. The CDR3 is 14 residues long. CDR1 and CDR2 (germline): SGHAT, FQDESV (reference sequence). Trimming shortened V by 1 base and J by 4 bases, and 7 bases separated the two germline ends. This CDR3 is CASSLEKATGELFF. DNA of the CDR3: TGTGCCAGCAGCTTAGAGAAGGCCACCGGGGAGCTGTTTTTT.

The chain links TRBV9 to TRBJ2-2; D is ambiguous. The V end was cut by 0 bases, the J end by 4 bases, with 7 bases between. Germline V CDR1 and CDR2: SGDLS, YYNGEE. The length of the CDR3 is 14 residues. CDR3 DNA: TGTGCCAGCAGCGTAGCTCAGTTCACCGGGGAGCTGTTTTTT. Translation gives CASSVAQFTGELFF. Filled out from reference TRBV9 and TRBJ2-2, the complete variable domain reads DSGVTQTPKHLITATGQRVTLRCSPRSGDLSVYWYQQSLDQGLQFLIQYYNGEERAKGNILERFSAQQFPDLHSELNLSSLELGDSALYFCASSVAQFTGELFFGEGSRLTVL.

As to this clone: One junction end does not reproduce the germline sequence, and a read error may be involved. The V and J genes are TRBV25-1 and TRBJ1-1; D might be TRBD1 (5 bases). The CDR3 contains 12 residues. Germline V gene data show CDR1 as MGHDK and CDR2 as SYGVNS. CDR3 amino acids: CASSEGGARASF. Written as DNA, the CDR3 is TGTGCCAGCAGTGAAGGAGGGGCGAGGGCCTCGTTT. The full variable domain, completed using reference TRBV25-1 and TRBJ1-1, is EADIYQTPRYLVIGTGKKITLECSQTMGHDKMYWYQQDPGMELHLIHYSYGVNSTEKGDLSSESTVSRIRTEHFPLTLESARPSHTSQYLCASSEGGARASFGQGTRLTVV.

CDR3 in amino acids: CASKAPSRNTEAFF. CDR3 bases: TGTGCCAGCAAGGCCCCCAGCCGGAACACTGAAGCTTTCTTT. The gene calls are TRBV6-1 and TRBJ1-1; D remains ambiguous. In germline, CDR1 is MNHNS, CDR2 SASEGT. The CDR3 consists of 14 residues. With 7 bases removed from V and 1 base from J, the gap between germline ends came to 13 bases.

V is TRBV5-4 and J is TRBJ2-3; D is ambiguous. Trimming stripped 0 bases from V and 0 bases from J, with 5 bases between. The CDR3 runs to 14 residues. Germline V gives CDR1 SGHNT, CDR2 YYREEE (reference sequence). The CDR3 DNA reads as TGTGCCAGCAGCTTGGATTGGAGCACAGATACGCAGTATTTT. It specifies CASSLDWSTDTQYF. Filled out from reference TRBV5-4 and TRBJ2-3, the complete variable domain reads ETGVTQSPTHLIKTRGQQVTLRCSSQSGHNTVSWYQQALGQGPQFIFQYYREEENGRGNFPPRFSGLQFPNYSSELNVNALELDDSALYLCASSLDWSTDTQYFGPGTRLTVL.

This chain uses TRBV2 with TRBJ2-3; 7 nucleotides match TRBD2. Germline V gene sequence: CDR1 SNHLY, CDR2 FYNNEI. The CDR3 length is 16 residues. After removal of 6 bases from V and 0 bases from J, the junction contained 9 bases not matched to a gene. Here the CDR3 DNA reads TGTGCCAGCAGGGGGGGGACCCTGACTAGCACAGATACGCAGTATTTT. This encodes CASRGGTLTSTDTQYF.

The chain is built from TRBV5-6 and TRBJ2-7; D is unclear. Looked up from germline, CDR1 is SGHDT and CDR2 is YYEEEE. V lost 4 bases to trimming and J lost 2 bases, with 10 bases between them. The CDR3 spans 13 residues. The CDR3, as DNA: TGTGCCAGCAGCAGGACGGCCACCTACGAGCAGTACTTC. As protein: CASSRTATYEQYF.

The chain carries TRBV11-3 and TRBJ2-1, with 8 positions matching TRBD2. Germline lookup yields CDR1 SGHNT and CDR2 YENEEA. With V trimmed by 5 bases and J by 9 bases, 6 bases remained unmatched. This CDR3 comprises 13 residues. The CDR3 coding sequence is TGTGCCAGCAGCATTATAGCGGGGACTGAGCAGTTCTTC. Its translation: CASSIIAGTEQFF.

The gene calls are TRBV5-5 and TRBJ2-7, with D perhaps matching TRBD2 (7 bases). The V and J ends lost 2 bases and 3 bases respectively, with 12 bases between them. The germline V gene encodes CDR1 SGHKS and CDR2 YYEKEE (reference sequence). There are 14 residues in the CDR3. As DNA, the CDR3 is TGTGCCAGCAGCTTAGGGGGGGCGATCTACGAGCAGTACTTC. Its translation: CASSLGGAIYEQYF.

The chain has TRBV10-2 and TRBJ1-1; D may be TRBD1 (5 bases). Between the trimmed V and J ends, which lost 7 bases and 0 bases, there was a span of 12 bases. Germline CDR1 reads WSHSY; CDR2 reads SAAADI. CDR3 length: 14 residues. DNA for the CDR3: TGCGCCAGCACTCAGGGTGGAATGAACACTGAAGCTTTCTTT. Its protein is CASTQGGMNTEAFF.

This clone has a single count. The chain joins TRBV10-3 to TRBJ2-3; no reliable D call. The CDR3 is made up of 13 amino acids. The V end was cut by 2 bases, the J end by 4 bases, with 7 bases between. Per the germline V gene, CDR1 is ENHRY and CDR2 is SYGVKD. DNA for the CDR3: TGTGCCATCAGTGAGACTACCCCAGATACGCAGTATTTT. It specifies CAISETTPDTQYF.

V gene TRBV9 combines with J gene TRBJ1-4; 7 nucleotides match TRBD1. This CDR3 contains 14 residues. Germline lookup yields CDR1 SGDLS and CDR2 YYNGEE. V was clipped by 1 base and J by 8 bases; unmatched bases: 5. The CDR3: CASSVSQGGEKLFF. CDR3 bases: TGTGCCAGCAGCGTAAGCCAGGGGGGCGAAAAACTGTTTTTT.

This chain connects TRBV19 to TRBJ2-2, with 9 bases identical to TRBD2. Germline V CDR1 and CDR2: LNHDA, SQIVND (reference sequence). J gave up 7 bases and V 6 bases, and 9 bases lay outside the gene matches. This CDR3 has 15 residues. CDR3 coding DNA: TGTGCCAGTAGGAAGGCGGGAGGGTCTGTCGGGGAGCTGTTTTTT. The encoded protein is CASRKAGGSVGELFF.

The gene calls are TRBV21-1 and TRBJ2-7. TRBV21-1 is described as a pseudogene. The CDR3 extends over 15 amino acids. The CDR3 coding sequence is TGTGCCAGCAGCAAGATGGATAAGTCCTCCTACGAGCAGTACTTC. Its protein is CASSKMDKSSYEQYF.

V gene TRBV13 combines with J gene TRBJ2-3; D unclear. V was shortened by 2 bases and J by 6 bases, with 12 bases between the two germline ends. Per the germline V gene, CDR1 is PRHDT and CDR2 is FYEKMQ (reference sequence). The CDR3 covers 14 residues. As DNA, the CDR3 is TGTGCCAGCAGCTTAAAAGGGCGCGGCGATACGCAGTATTTT. Its protein product is CASSLKGRGDTQYF. Using reference TRBV13 and TRBJ2-3 for the parts outside the CDR3, the full variable domain is AAGVIQSPRHLIKEKRETATLKCYPIPRHDTVYWYQQGPGQDPQFLISFYEKMQSDKGSIPDRFSAQQFSDYHSELNMSSLELGDSALYFCASSLKGRGDTQYFGPGTRLTVL.

This clone came up once. The chain is built from TRBV29-1 and TRBJ2-7; 7 bases map to TRBD1. The germline gives CDR1 SQVTM, CDR2 ANQGSEA. This CDR3 is built from 13 residues. V dropped 6 bases and J dropped 4; count of bases not matched to a gene: 9. The CDR3 here is CSVLVPGQYEQYF. The CDR3 DNA follows: TGCAGCGTCCTTGTCCCGGGACAGTACGAGCAGTACTTC.

This chain joins TRBV10-2 and TRBJ1-2; possibly TRBD1 for D (6 bases). Germline V gene data show CDR1 as WSHSY and CDR2 as SAAADI. V dropped 3 bases and J dropped 5 bases, with 16 bases sitting between them. The CDR3 has 15 residues. DNA for the CDR3: TGCGCCAGCAGTGAAGTATACAGGGAAGAGTATGGCTACACCTTC. Translation gives CASSEVYREEYGYTF.

The rearrangement uses TRBV25-1 and TRBJ1-6; D remains unclear. CDR3 size: 12 residues. CDR1 MGHDK and CDR2 SYGVNS come from the germline V gene. The germline V and J ends were trimmed by 7 bases and 9 bases, with 10 bases remaining between them. The CDR3 reads CASNYPGSPLHF. CDR3 sequence (DNA): TGTGCCAGCAATTATCCGGGTTCACCCCTCCACTTT.

The chain uses TRBV6-5 and TRBJ1-4; 7 bases fit TRBD1. V was clipped by 7 bases and J by 11 bases; unmatched bases: 13. The length of the CDR3 is 14 residues. The germline CDR1 and CDR2 sequences are MNHEY and SVGAGI. This chain's CDR3 is CASTQQGSSGKLFF. The CDR3 DNA follows: TGTGCCAGCACACAACAGGGGTCGAGCGGGAAACTGTTTTTT.

The chain combines TRBV4-1 with TRBJ1-3; unclear D gene. This CDR3 region has 15 residues. V gave up 1 base and J gave up 0 bases, with 7 bases separating them. The V gene's germline CDR1 is MGHRA and CDR2 YSYEKL. CDR3 protein: CASSQGHSSGNTIYF. DNA of the CDR3: TGCGCCAGCAGCCAAGGGCACAGCTCTGGAAACACCATATATTTT.